This record concerns one T cell receptor (beta chain) sequence. The entry originates in a study of OX40 agonist ivuxolimab in advanced cancers. The wider study: Partial responses occurred in Three dose-escalation patients, one with hepatocellular carcinoma and two with cutaneous melanoma.

The CDR3 length is 13 residues. Unmatched junction bases numbered 1, after V lost 2 bases and J lost 4 bases. Germline CDR1 is SGHNT and CDR2 is YYREEE (reference sequence). Assay: immunoSEQ multiplex PCR; the TCRdb copy retains only in-frame clones and omits some. The sample yields tens of thousands of clones, about 90% seen once. The chain couples TRBV5-4 to TRBJ1-1, with TRBD1 matching 8 bases. This receptor was identified in an adult with an advanced solid tumor such as melanoma, head and neck, liver or kidney cancer. The sequenced sample was CD4+ or CD8+ T cells sorted from blood, obtained in a trial of the OX40 agonist ivuxolimab. The DNA for the CDR3 is TGTGCCAGCAGCTTACAGGGGGGCACTGAAGCTTTCTTT. The encoded protein is CASSLQGGTEAFF.